The 25 T cell receptor beta chains presented below share a single source sample, sequenced in a study of patients and donors after allogeneic stem cell transplantation. Each CDR3 protein is one row after TCRdb ran MiXCR on the RT-PCR reads. Seen here are 28,000 or so distinct CDR3 sequences, approximately 6.3% observed once, and the top ten hold about a third. Sequences were obtained from blood, either unsorted or a sorted T cell fraction (not recorded which). The receptor source for this set is a human donor who was either an allogeneic HSCT recipient or a stem cell or donor lymphocyte infusion donor (not recorded which). It is not recorded whose cells these are; they may come from a transplant donor.

This clonotype has a count of ten or more. The gene calls are TRBV7-8 and TRBJ1-6; 7 positions agree with TRBD1. Trimming cost V 5 bases and J 11 bases; bases outside gene matches: 12. The CDR3 sequence is 15 residues long. In germline, CDR1 is SGHVS, CDR2 FQNEAQ. DNA of the CDR3: TGTGCCAGCAGCCTGGAGGGACAGCTAGGCGCACCCCTCCACTTT. Translated, it gives CASSLEGQLGAPLHF.

This clonotype appeared a few times. The chain is built from TRBV28 and TRBJ1-1; 7 positions match TRBD1. CDR1 and CDR2 (germline): MDHEN, SYDVKM. The CDR3 covers 17 residues. V shed 3 bases and J 0 bases; nucleotides not matched to a gene: 10. The CDR3 coding sequence is TGTGCCAGCAGTTTTCGGAGACGCGACAGGGTGAACACTGAAGCTTTCTTT. Its protein is CASSFRRRDRVNTEAFF. Complete variable domain (other parts from reference TRBV28 and TRBJ1-1): DVKVTQSSRYLVKRTGEKVFLECVQDMDHENMFWYRQDPGLGLRLIYFSYDVKMKEKGDIPEGYSVSREKKERFSLILESASTNQTSMYLCASSFRRRDRVNTEAFFGQGTRLTVV.

This clonotype was picked up many times. The chain carries TRBV10-3 and TRBJ2-1; D gene uncertain. V lost 3 bases to trimming and J lost 7 bases, with 4 bases between them. The germline V gene has CDR1 ENHRY and CDR2 SYGVKD. CDR3 length: 11 amino acids. The CDR3 spells CAISEVNEQFF. The CDR3 DNA is TGTGCCATCAGTGAAGTAAATGAGCAGTTCTTC.

This clonotype appeared many times. The chain has TRBV20-1 and TRBJ2-3; TRBD2 agrees at 7 bases. Germline values: CDR1 DFQATT, CDR2 SNEGSKA (reference sequence). The V and J ends lost 2 bases and 4 bases, in that order; junction bases with no gene match: 12. The CDR3 is 16 amino acids. The chain's CDR3 is CSARSDSAGAPDTQYF. For the CDR3, the DNA is TGCAGTGCTAGAAGTGATAGTGCGGGAGCCCCAGATACGCAGTATTTT.

In its sample, this clonotype was seen many times. This chain connects TRBV15 to TRBJ2-5, with D tentatively TRBD2 (6 bases). The germline V and J ends were trimmed by 6 bases and 4 bases, with 24 bases remaining between them. This CDR3 region has 17 residues. CDR1 is LNHNV, CDR2 YYDKDF, per germline (reference sequence). The CDR3, as DNA: TGTGCCACCAGTTACTCAGCGGGCGGACCGACTTCAGAGACCCAGTACTTC. Its translation: CATSYSAGGPTSETQYF.

V is TRBV9 and J is TRBJ2-1, with 9 bases fitting TRBD2. The CDR3 spans 15 residues. In germline, CDR1 is SGDLS, CDR2 YYNGEE. V gave up 3 bases and J gave up 4 bases; unmatched junction bases: 5. Here the CDR3 DNA reads TGTGCCAGCAGCGCCATAGCGGGAGTATACAATGAGCAGTTCTTC. Its protein is CASSAIAGVYNEQFF. Supplemented by reference TRBV9 and TRBJ2-1, the full variable domain reads DSGVTQTPKHLITATGQRVTLRCSPRSGDLSVYWYQQSLDQGLQFLIQYYNGEERAKGNILERFSAQQFPDLHSELNLSSLELGDSALYFCASSAIAGVYNEQFFGPGTRLTVL.

Comments on this clonotype: No conserved phenylalanine or tryptophan is present at the end of the CDR3, so a read error is the likely explanation. The chain combines TRBV6-5 with TRBJ2-7; 8 nucleotides agree with TRBD2. Germline CDR1 MNHEY, CDR2 SVGAGI. Losses at the gene ends were 2 bases for V and 3 bases for J; bases not matched to a gene: 6. The CDR3 loop spans 15 amino acids. The DNA for the CDR3 is TGTGCCAGCAGTTACGCTACTAGCGGAGTCTACGAGCAGTACTCC. Its translation: CASSYATSGVYEQYS.

This clonotype was seen more than once but under ten times. This chain connects TRBV19 to TRBJ2-1, with D possibly matching TRBD2 (6 bases). V lost 7 bases and J lost 5, with 15 bases in between. CDR3 size: 14 residues. Germline CDR1 is LNHDA and CDR2 is SQIVND (reference sequence). The CDR3 here is CASMWSGAHNEQFF. Written as DNA, the CDR3 is TGTGCCAGTATGTGGTCGGGAGCCCACAATGAGCAGTTCTTC.

This clonotype came up a few times. This sequence joins TRBV12-3 or TRBV12-4 and TRBJ2-7, with a tentative D call TRBD2 (6 bases). V was pared by 6 bases and J by 6 bases, with 24 bases between. The CDR3 sequence is 16 residues long. The CDR3 reads CASSARDSERAGEQYF. The CDR3 DNA sequence: TGTGCCAGCAGCGCCCGGGACTCTGAGCGGGCGGGCGAGCAGTACTTC.

This clonotype was detected ten times or more. The chain has TRBV9 and TRBJ2-1; possible D gene TRBD2, 5 bases. In germline, CDR1 is SGDLS, CDR2 YYNGEE. The CDR3 is 14 residues long. Between the trimmed V and J ends, which lost 1 base and 1 base, there was a span of 6 bases. CDR3 residues: CASSVPGSYNEQFF. The CDR3 nucleotides are TGTGCCAGCAGCGTACCGGGGTCCTACAATGAGCAGTTCTTC.

The CDR3 reads CASSPLGALHF. CDR3 DNA sequence: TGTGCCAGCAGCCCCCTGGGGGCCCTCCACTTT. The V call is TRBV28, the J call TRBJ1-6; a weak D match, TRBD1 (5 bases). The V end lost 6 bases, the J end lost 14 bases, and 11 bases lay between the germline ends. The CDR3 totals 11 residues. CDR1 and CDR2 from the germline V gene are MDHEN and SYDVKM.

This clonotype is labeled as medium-sized. V usage is TRBV28 and J usage is TRBJ1-6; 9 bases line up with TRBD1. The CDR3 loop spans 16 amino acids. Trimming removed 6 bases from V and 7 bases from J; junction bases left unmatched: 10. The germline gives CDR1 MDHEN, CDR2 SYDVKM. In nucleotides, the CDR3 is TGTGCCAGCAGATACCCCCGTGACAGGGGGAATTCACCCCTCCACTTT. Its protein is CASRYPRDRGNSPLHF.

In this sample, this clonotype turned up many times. This CDR3 reads CASSGRQMNTEAFF. The CDR3, as DNA: TGTGCCAGCAGTGGTCGGCAGATGAACACTGAAGCTTTCTTT. The chain carries TRBV2 and TRBJ1-1, with D hard to call. Trimming took off 4 bases at V and 0 bases at J, with 9 bases between the two ends. This CDR3 contains 14 residues. Germline CDR1 and CDR2: SNHLY and FYNNEI.

The rearrangement links TRBV30 to TRBJ1-6; TRBD1 matches 8 bases. The trim removed 0 bases at V and 12 bases at J, leaving 4 bases unmatched. The CDR3 covers 13 residues. Germline loops: CDR1 GTSNPN, CDR2 SVGIG (reference sequence). The CDR3 DNA is TGTGCCTGGAGTGTGACACAGGGGGAACCCCTCCACTTT. It yields the protein CAWSVTQGEPLHF.

The chain uses TRBV19 and TRBJ1-5; a weak D match, TRBD1 (6 bases). Germline CDR1 LNHDA, CDR2 SQIVND (reference sequence). Deletions cut 9 bases from V and 2 bases from J, with 11 bases between. The CDR3 loop spans 13 amino acids. CDR3 DNA: TGTGCCAGCCAGGGGAGGGGCAATCAGCCCCAGCATTTT. It translates to CASQGRGNQPQHF.

The DNA for the CDR3 is TGTGCCAGCAGATCCCCTCGAGAAGTTGAGACCCAGTACTTC. Residues: CASRSPREVETQYF. The J gene is TRBJ2-5, the V gene TRBV6-2 or TRBV6-3, with D hard to call. Germline assignment: CDR1 MNHEY and CDR2 SVGEGT. The V gene lost 6 bases and the J gene lost 5 bases, with 16 bases spanning the gap. The CDR3 has 14 residues.

At least ten counts were recorded for this clonotype. The rearrangement uses TRBV4-3 and TRBJ2-7; D may be TRBD1 (7 bases). The CDR3 loop spans 15 amino acids. CDR1 is LGHNA and CDR2 is YSLEER in the germline V gene. The V and J ends lost 1 base and 1 base respectively, with 11 bases between them. CDR3 in amino acids: CASSQGTGLSYEQYF. The CDR3 DNA reads as TGCGCCAGCAGCCAAGGGACAGGACTATCCTACGAGCAGTACTTC.

This clonotype was seen repeatedly, ten times or more. This chain links TRBV7-9 with TRBJ1-1, with D perhaps TRBD1 (6 bases). Germline CDR1 SEHNR, CDR2 FQNEAQ (reference sequence). The V end lost 5 bases, the J end lost 3 bases, and 10 bases lay between the germline ends. This CDR3 is 13 amino acids long. The CDR3 DNA is TGTGCCAGCAGCCCTAGGACAGACACTGAAGCTTTCTTT. Residues: CASSPRTDTEAFF. The variable domain in full, with the rest retrieved from reference TRBV7-9 and TRBJ1-1, is DTGVSQNPRHKITKRGQNVTFRCDPISEHNRLYWYRQTLGQGPEFLTYFQNEAQLEKSRLLSDRFSAERPKGSFSTLEIQRTEQGDSAMYLCASSPRTDTEAFFGQGTRLTVV.

This chain joins TRBV5-4 and TRBJ2-1, with 11 bases that match TRBD2. Trimming at V came to 0 bases and at J to 8 bases, leaving 7 bases not matched to a gene. Germline CDR1 SGHNT, CDR2 YYREEE (reference sequence). There are 16 residues in the CDR3. This CDR3 is CASSLAFTSGSYEQFF. Here the CDR3 DNA reads TGTGCCAGCAGCTTGGCCTTCACTAGCGGGAGCTATGAGCAGTTCTTC.

J is TRBJ2-2 and V is TRBV9; TRBD2 matches 7 bases. CDR3 length equals 15 residues. The germline V gene has CDR1 SGDLS and CDR2 YYNGEE. The J segment lost 3 bases and the V segment lost 3 bases, leaving 5 bases of the junction unmatched. The CDR3 region is CASSGSGAYTGELFF. CDR3 DNA: TGTGCCAGCAGCGGGAGCGGGGCTTACACCGGGGAGCTGTTTTTT.

The chain uses TRBV20-1 and TRBJ2-7; D unresolved. Germline loops: CDR1 DFQATT, CDR2 SNEGSKA (reference sequence). Trimming stripped 2 bases from V and 4 bases from J, with 3 bases between. The CDR3 length is 10 residues. The CDR3 coding sequence is TGCAGTGCTAGAACTTACGAGCAGTACTTC. This sequence encodes CSARTYEQYF.

About this clonotype itself: This could be a read error, since a much larger clone is one nucleotide away. The CDR3 DNA reads as TGTGCCAGCAGCCCGAACGACAACAGGGGAGGCACTGAAGTTTTCTTT. Protein sequence: CASSPNDNRGGTEVFF. The gene calls are TRBV7-2 and TRBJ1-1; 7 bases agree with TRBD1. Germline V gene lookup returns CDR1 SGHTA and CDR2 FQGNSA. The CDR3 runs to 16 residues.

This clonotype was seen ten or more times. This rearrangement joins TRBV10-3 to TRBJ1-3; TRBD1 is a possible D gene (6 bases). This CDR3 contains 15 residues. V lost 6 bases to trimming and J lost 0 bases, with 12 bases between them. Germline values: CDR1 ENHRY, CDR2 SYGVKD. Here the CDR3 DNA reads TGTGCCATCAGCCCGGGACAAGGCTCTGGAAACACCATATATTTT. This encodes CAISPGQGSGNTIYF.

This clonotype has a handful of counts. V usage is TRBV12-3 or TRBV12-4 and J usage is TRBJ2-1; TRBD2 agrees at 10 bases. The CDR3 consists of 12 residues. The V segment lost 7 bases and the J segment 13 bases; nucleotides outside the gene matches: 7. CDR3 DNA sequence: TGTGCCAGCACCCCTAGCGGGAGTCGACAGTTCTTC. This sequence encodes CASTPSGSRQFF.

This clonotype has a handful of counts. This chain connects TRBV15 to TRBJ1-3; possibly TRBD1 for D (5 bases). Germline loops: CDR1 LNHNV, CDR2 YYDKDF (reference sequence). The CDR3 spans 13 residues. The V gene lost 8 bases and the J gene lost 4 bases, with 12 bases spanning the gap. The DNA of the CDR3 is TGTGCCACCGGAGGGGAGACGGGAAACACCATATATTTT. The encoded protein is CATGGETGNTIYF.